This T cell receptor (beta chain) is drawn from a study of T cell responses to AZD1222 COVID-19 vaccine. Study outcomes and limitations: Unmutated variant regions reportedly attract nearly half of all spike-specific TCRs. Baseline seropositivity occurred in only a handful of AZD1222 recipients. There were vaccine-associated CD4 TCRs across spike, dominant at 160-218 and 743-854. Clonal diversity was possibly underestimated, and the donors were mostly white British, with more females.

Concerning this clone itself: The antigen is unknown.

TCRdb's copy holds only in-frame clones and misses some; the assay was immunoSEQ multiplex PCR. The sample shows around 140,000 clones, about nine tenths of them seen only once. The sequence came from an adult in good health. The material sequenced was peripheral blood, taken on day 0 of AZD1222 vaccination.

CDR3 nucleotides: TGTGCCAGCAGTGCAGGGGGTCAAGAGACCCAGTACTTC. Amino acids: CASSAGGQETQYF. The J gene is TRBJ2-5, the V gene TRBV7-3; 7 positions agree with TRBD1. Germline V CDR1 and CDR2: SGHTA, FQGTGA. J lost 2 bases, V lost 6 bases, and 3 bases had no gene match. The CDR3 is 13 amino acids.